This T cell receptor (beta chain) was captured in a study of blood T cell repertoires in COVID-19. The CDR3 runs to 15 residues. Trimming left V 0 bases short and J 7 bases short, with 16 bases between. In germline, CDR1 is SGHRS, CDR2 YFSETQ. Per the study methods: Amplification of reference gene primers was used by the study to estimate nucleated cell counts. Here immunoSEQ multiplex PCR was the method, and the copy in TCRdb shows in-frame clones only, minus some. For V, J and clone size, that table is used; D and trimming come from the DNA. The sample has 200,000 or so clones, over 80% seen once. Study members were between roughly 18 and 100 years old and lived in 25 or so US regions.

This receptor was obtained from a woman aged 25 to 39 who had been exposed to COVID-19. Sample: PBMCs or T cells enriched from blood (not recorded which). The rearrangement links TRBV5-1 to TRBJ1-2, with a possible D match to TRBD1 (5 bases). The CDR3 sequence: CASSLEGRDSGGYTF. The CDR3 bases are TGCGCCAGCAGCTTGGAGGGCAGGGATTCTGGTGGCTACACCTTC.